These 18 T cell receptor beta chains originate from one sample sequenced in a study of technical replicates of blood from a handful of donors. TCRdb's copy holds only in-frame clones and misses some; the assay was immunoSEQ multiplex PCR. The table has about 48,000 clones, 80% to 95% seen once. Sequenced input: PBMCs. These receptors were taken from a human donor in good health. Some clones in this sample may be carry-over from other donors' samples.

This clone was detected only once. The V gene is TRBV15, the J gene TRBJ2-5; D possibly corresponds to TRBD2 (5 bases). V was shortened by 8 bases and J by 2 bases, with 9 bases between the two germline ends. CDR1 LNHNV and CDR2 YYDKDF come from the germline V gene (reference sequence). CDR3 length equals 12 residues. The CDR3 DNA reads TGTGCCACCGCGGACTGGCAAGAGACCCAGTACTTC. This translates into CATADWQETQYF.

The J gene is TRBJ1-5, the V gene TRBV19; D might be TRBD1 (5 bases). The V end was cut by 5 bases, the J end by 11 bases, with 16 bases between. Looked up from germline, CDR1 is LNHDA and CDR2 is SQIVND (reference sequence). The CDR3 consists of 13 residues. The CDR3 DNA reads as TGTGCCAGTAGTTCAGGACAATCTCCGGCCCAGCATTTT. Its protein product is CASSSGQSPAQHF.

The chain links TRBV4-3 to TRBJ2-2; unclear D gene. This CDR3 is 17 amino acids long. V lost 3 bases and J lost 5, with 19 bases in between. Germline CDR1 is LGHNA and CDR2 is YSLEER. Here the CDR3 reads CASSHPPLKRNTGELFF. CDR3 nucleotide sequence: TGCGCCAGCAGCCACCCACCACTAAAGCGCAATACCGGGGAGCTGTTTTTT.

The CDR3 spells CASSLEGLAVYEQYF. CDR3 DNA: TGTGCCAGCAGCTTGGAGGGACTAGCGGTCTACGAGCAGTACTTC. The chain couples TRBV5-5 to TRBJ2-7; 11 bases match TRBD2. The trim removed 0 bases at V and 3 bases at J, leaving 2 bases unmatched. The length of the CDR3 is 15 residues. CDR1 SGHKS and CDR2 YYEKEE come from the germline V gene (reference sequence). The full variable domain, with the rest looked up from reference TRBV5-5 and TRBJ2-7, is DAGVTQSPTHLIKTRGQQVTLRCSPISGHKSVSWYQQVLGQGPQFIFQYYEKEERGRGNFPDRFSARQFPNYSSELNVNALLLGDSALYLCASSLEGLAVYEQYFGPGTRLTVT.

CDR3 DNA sequence: TGTGCCAGCAGCTTGGTCCAGTCCTACGAGCAGTACTTC. Encoded protein: CASSLVQSYEQYF. V is TRBV5-6 and J is TRBJ2-7; D is unresolved. V dropped 0 bases and J dropped 1 base, with 5 bases sitting between them. This CDR3 is 13 amino acids long. The germline gives CDR1 SGHDT, CDR2 YYEEEE.

The chain links TRBV5-6 to TRBJ1-5, with D hard to call. CDR1 and CDR2 from the germline V gene are SGHDT and YYEEEE. V was pared by 6 bases and J by 7 bases, with 17 bases between. The length of the CDR3 is 14 residues. CDR3 DNA sequence: TGTGCCAGCACCGGGAGCAGGCTAGGGCAGCCCCAGCATTTT. Translated: CASTGSRLGQPQHF.

V usage is TRBV19 and J usage is TRBJ2-3, with 9 bases matching TRBD2. The CDR3 spans 15 residues. Trimming cost V 5 bases and J 5 bases; bases outside gene matches: 8. The V gene's germline CDR1 is LNHDA and CDR2 SQIVND (reference sequence). For the CDR3, the DNA is TGTGCCAGTAGTCCTCTAGCGGGACTCGGAGATACGCAGTATTTT. It yields the protein CASSPLAGLGDTQYF.

The V call is TRBV5-1, the J call TRBJ1-5, with a possible D match to TRBD1 (5 bases). This CDR3 has 14 residues. Germline values: CDR1 SGHRS, CDR2 YFSETQ. The V end was cut by 4 bases, the J end by 4 bases, with 12 bases between. CDR3 coding DNA: TGCGCCAGCAGCCTCGACAGTCCTAATCAGCCCCAGCATTTT. As protein: CASSLDSPNQPQHF.

The J gene is TRBJ1-2, the V gene TRBV6-6; tentative D call: TRBD1 (6 bases). CDR3 size: 13 residues. CDR1 and CDR2 (germline): MNHNY, SVGAGI (reference sequence). Trimming took 4 bases from V and 6 from J, leaving 12 bases between them. CDR3 protein: CASSSQGSHGYTF. CDR3 DNA: TGTGCCAGCAGTTCACAGGGTAGCCATGGCTACACCTTC.

The chain employs TRBV6-1 and TRBJ2-2; 13 nucleotides match TRBD2. Germline V gene data show CDR1 as MNHNS and CDR2 as SASEGT. V dropped 5 bases and J dropped 5; count of bases not matched to a gene: 2. This CDR3 comprises 15 residues. The CDR3 is CASSQGLAGTGELFF. CDR3 sequence (DNA): TGTGCCAGCAGTCAGGGACTAGCGGGAACCGGGGAGCTGTTTTTT.

This clone was detected only once. This chain links TRBV7-2 with TRBJ1-5; D perhaps matches TRBD1 (6 bases). The germline V gene has CDR1 SGHTA and CDR2 FQGNSA. This CDR3 is 15 amino acids long. Trimming cost V 2 bases and J 6 bases, with 14 bases left between them. CDR3 bases: TGTGCCAGCAGCTTAACTACAGGGTTGACTCAGCCCCAGCATTTT. It is translated as CASSLTTGLTQPQHF.

The CDR3 DNA follows: TGTGCCAGCAGCGGGACAGGGGTTTTGGTTGTGACTGAAGCTTTCTTT. Translated: CASSGTGVLVVTEAFF. The chain combines TRBV5-6 with TRBJ1-1; TRBD1 agrees at 10 bases. With V trimmed by 4 bases and J by 5 bases, 11 bases remained unmatched. The CDR3 sequence is 16 residues long. Germline V gene lookup returns CDR1 SGHDT and CDR2 YYEEEE. The variable domain in full, completed from reference TRBV5-6 and TRBJ1-1, reads DAGVTQSPTHLIKTRGQQVTLRCSPKSGHDTVSWYQQALGQGPQFIFQYYEEEERQRGNFPDRFSGHQFPNYSSELNVNALLLGDSALYLCASSGTGVLVVTEAFFGQGTRLTVV.

As DNA, the CDR3 is TGTGCCAGCAGTCAGAGGACAGGACTAACAGATACGCAGTATTTT. It yields the protein CASSQRTGLTDTQYF. The chain couples TRBV6-1 to TRBJ2-3; D is perhaps TRBD1 (7 bases). The CDR3 runs to 15 residues. Germline CDR1 and CDR2: MNHNS and SASEGT. V shed 5 bases and J shed 3 bases, with 15 bases lying between them.

The J gene is TRBJ1-2, the V gene TRBV9, with 9 nucleotides matching TRBD1. V dropped 3 bases and J dropped 1; count of bases not matched to a gene: 4. Germline values: CDR1 SGDLS, CDR2 YYNGEE. The length of the CDR3 is 15 residues. CDR3 region: CASSGGTGFNYGYTF. DNA for the CDR3: TGTGCCAGCAGCGGGGGGACAGGGTTTAACTATGGCTACACCTTC.

This clone is a singleton in its sample. This chain connects TRBV7-8 to TRBJ2-7; D call uncertain. Between the trimmed V and J ends, which lost 3 bases and 3 bases, there was a span of 9 bases. The CDR3 spans 13 residues. From germline, CDR1 is SGHVS and CDR2 FQNEAQ. The CDR3 bases are TGTGCCAGCAGCTTCCCAGGCTACTACGAGCAGTACTTC. It translates to CASSFPGYYEQYF.

This chain uses TRBV2 with TRBJ1-2; 7 bases line up with TRBD1. Germline V CDR1 and CDR2: SNHLY, FYNNEI. Trimming at V came to 8 bases and at J to 8 bases, leaving 8 bases not matched to a gene. The CDR3 consists of 12 residues. The CDR3 protein is CASGDRASGYTF. As DNA, the CDR3 is TGTGCCAGCGGAGACAGGGCCTCGGGCTACACCTTC.

This clone showed up just once. The chain combines TRBV7-9 with TRBJ1-2; D is uncertain. This CDR3 is built from 14 residues. V gave up 3 bases and J gave up 0 bases, with 8 bases separating them. CDR1 SEHNR and CDR2 FQNEAQ come from the germline V gene (reference sequence). Here the CDR3 DNA reads TGTGCCAGCAGCTTTCTAGGATCTAACTATGGCTACACCTTC. This translates into CASSFLGSNYGYTF.

The chain is built from TRBV2 and TRBJ2-7; TRBD1 matches at 8 bases. There are 14 residues in the CDR3. Germline V gives CDR1 SNHLY, CDR2 FYNNEI. Germline trimming cut 4 bases from V and 3 bases from J; bases unmatched to any gene: 5. For the CDR3, the DNA is TGTGCCAGCAGTGTTACAGGGGGAGGCTACGAGCAGTACTTC. Protein: CASSVTGGGYEQYF. The full variable domain, in which reference TRBV2 and TRBJ2-7 provide the parts outside the CDR3, is EPEVTQTPSHQVTQMGQEVILRCVPISNHLYFYWYRQILGQKVEFLVSFYNNEISEKSEIFDDQFSVERPDGSNFTLKIRSTKLEDSAMYFCASSVTGGGYEQYFGPGTRLTVT.